The clone carrying this T cell receptor beta chain showed up many times. No antigen is known for it. The sample originates from a study of regulatory T cells in long-lasting Graves disease. Findings of the study overall: Among samples with persistent disease, TRBV28, TRBJ1-2 and TRBJ2-5 were favored. Newly diagnosed patients had higher TCR diversity than persistent Graves' patients did.

Germline V gives CDR1 MDHEN, CDR2 SYDVKM. This CDR3 contains 14 residues. Trimming shortened V by 9 bases and J by 1 base, and 12 bases separated the two germline ends. Time point specified: persistent/refractory GD, antithyroid drugs over 5 years with positive TRAb. Scientists built the TCR library using RNA that was extracted from PBMCs. Xi'an, China, was home to the endocrinology department that provided patients. Researchers made TCR beta libraries by using iRepertoire HTBI primers and running Arm-PCR on CDR3 regions. TCRdb analysed the multiplex PCR reads with MiXCR anew, one entry per CDR3 protein. The table lists about 460,000 distinct CDR3 sequences, 22% of them singletons.

This chain uses TRBV28 with TRBJ2-2, with D maybe TRBD1 (5 bases). The TCR sequence derives from a female donor with Graves disease. Sequenced material: peripheral blood mononuclear cells (PBMCs), taken when the disease was refractory, from a patient treated with antithyroid drugs. The CDR3 is CASLGARNTGELFF. In DNA, the CDR3 is TGTGCCAGTTTAGGGGCCAGGAACACCGGGGAGCTGTTTTTT.